The present entry profiles one T cell receptor beta chain with its context. There are 14 residues in the CDR3. The V end was cut by 5 bases, the J end by 4 bases, with 15 bases between. Per the germline V gene, CDR1 is SGHNT and CDR2 is YENEEA. This sample was included in a study of blood T cell repertoires in COVID-19. Study-level information: The United States, Italy and Spain provided the acute and convalescent COVID-19 samples.

How the authors handled the data: Scientists estimated how many nucleated cells there were by amplifying reference gene primers. Data came from immunoSEQ multiplex PCR; TCRdb stores just in-frame clones and leaves some out. V and J calls and clone size are given by that table; D and trimming were obtained from the DNA. The table lists around 160,000 clones, under 90% of them singletons, with 38% in the top ten. The clonotype was recovered from a human donor in a cohort sampled during active COVID-19. The material sequenced was peripheral blood. The gene calls are TRBV11-3 and TRBJ2-7; D may be TRBD2 (7 bases). In DNA form, the CDR3 reads TGTGCCAGCAGCACCGGGGGGCAGGGATACGAGCAGTACTTC. Encoded protein: CASSTGGQGYEQYF. Filled out from reference TRBV11-3 and TRBJ2-7, the complete variable domain reads EAGVVQSPRYKIIEKKQPVAFWCNPISGHNTLYWYLQNLGQGPELLIRYENEEAVDDSQLPKDRFSAERLKGVDSTLKIQPAELGDSAVYLCASSTGGQGYEQYFGPGTRLTVT.